Given below is one TCR beta chain in context. Antigen specificity is unknown. This sample stems from a study of cytomegalovirus exposure and HLA in healthy donors. The PCR was carried out with 60 Vbeta primers and 13 Jbeta primers. Libraries were prepared by immunoSEQ multiplex PCR; TCRdb keeps only in-frame clonotypes and omits some of them. Counted here are approximately 130,000 clones, approximately 61% occurring once; the ten biggest clones make up about 2.6%. Whole-study results and caveats: The authors confirmed in vitro that a few CMV-associated chains were specific for CMV antigens. Analyzed later, most CMV-associated TCR beta chains appeared HLA-restricted. It emerged from a later analysis that several of the most significant clusters appeared to be linked to common viral pathogens.

Germline CDR1 and CDR2: SGHNT and YYREEE (reference sequence). The CDR3 extends over 14 amino acids. V lost 0 bases, J lost 7 bases, and 8 bases lay in between. In nominal health when sampled, donors likely had unrecorded immune exposures nonetheless. This chain uses TRBV5-4 with TRBJ1-6; possibly TRBD1 for D (6 bases). The source of this sequence is a woman in her thirties or forties in good health and CMV-seronegative. Sequences were obtained from PBMCs. CDR3 sequence: CASSLDRDNSPLHF. CDR3 nucleotide sequence: TGTGCCAGCAGCTTGGACAGGGACAATTCACCCCTCCACTTT.